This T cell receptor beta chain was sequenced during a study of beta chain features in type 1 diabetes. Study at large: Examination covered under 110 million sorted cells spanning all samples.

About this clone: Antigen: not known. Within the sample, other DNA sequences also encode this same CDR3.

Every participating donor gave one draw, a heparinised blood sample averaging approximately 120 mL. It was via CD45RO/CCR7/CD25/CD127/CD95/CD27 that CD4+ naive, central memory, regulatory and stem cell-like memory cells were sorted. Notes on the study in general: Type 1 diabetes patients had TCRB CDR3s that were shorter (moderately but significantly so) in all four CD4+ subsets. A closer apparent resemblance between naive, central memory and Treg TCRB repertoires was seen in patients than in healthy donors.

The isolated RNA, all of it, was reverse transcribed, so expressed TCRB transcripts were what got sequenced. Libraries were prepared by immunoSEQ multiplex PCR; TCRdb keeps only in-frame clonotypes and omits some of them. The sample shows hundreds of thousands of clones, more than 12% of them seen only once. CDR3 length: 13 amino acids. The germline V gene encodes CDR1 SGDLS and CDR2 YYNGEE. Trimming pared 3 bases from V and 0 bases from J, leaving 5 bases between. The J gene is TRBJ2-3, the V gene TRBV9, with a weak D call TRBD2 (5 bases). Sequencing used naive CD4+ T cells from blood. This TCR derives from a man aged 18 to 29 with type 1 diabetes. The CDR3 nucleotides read TGTGCCAGCAGCGGAGGGAGCACAGATACGCAGTATTTT. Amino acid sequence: CASSGGSTDTQYF. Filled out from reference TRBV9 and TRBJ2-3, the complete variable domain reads DSGVTQTPKHLITATGQRVTLRCSPRSGDLSVYWYQQSLDQGLQFLIQYYNGEERAKGNILERFSAQQFPDLHSELNLSSLELGDSALYFCASSGGSTDTQYFGPGTRLTVL.